The 19 T cell receptor beta chains reported below all come from one sample, sequenced in a study of cytomegalovirus exposure and HLA in healthy donors. Generated by immunoSEQ multiplex PCR, the TCRdb table keeps only in-frame clones and is missing some. The sample gives 260,000 or so clones, 90% of which show up once; approximately 3% is in the top ten. The sample was PBMCs. These receptors were taken from a woman aged 25 to 39 in good health and CMV-seronegative.

The rearrangement joins TRBV11-1 to TRBJ2-7; the match to TRBD1 covers 7 bases. Germline CDR1 is SGHAT and CDR2 is FQDESV (reference sequence). V was pared by 5 bases and J by 1 base, with 8 bases of the junction left unmatched. CDR3 length: 15 amino acids. CDR3 sequence reads: CASSRDRTSSYEQYF. The CDR3 region has the DNA TGTGCCAGCAGCCGGGACAGAACTTCGTCCTACGAGCAGTACTTC.

CDR3 sequence: CASSPSGHPTDTQYF. Here the CDR3 DNA reads TGTGCCAGCAGCCCCTCGGGCCACCCCACAGATACGCAGTATTTT. The rearrangement uses TRBV4-2 and TRBJ2-3; no firm D call. The CDR3 spans 15 residues. Germline assignment: CDR1 LGHNA and CDR2 YNFKEQ. V lost 4 bases, J lost 2 bases, and 13 bases lay in between.

The chain employs TRBV6-1 and TRBJ1-5, with D hard to call. Germline V gene sequence: CDR1 MNHNS, CDR2 SASEGT. This CDR3 has 14 amino acids. V was pared by 3 bases and J by 3 bases, with 9 bases between. The CDR3 nucleotides read TGTGCCAGCAGTGACACCAGGCCCAATCAGCCCCAGCATTTT. Its protein is CASSDTRPNQPQHF.

This clone was found once. The rearrangement links TRBV6-6 to TRBJ2-1; 11 bases fit TRBD2. Germline CDR1 MNHNY, CDR2 SVGAGI (reference sequence). The CDR3 totals 15 residues. Losses at the gene ends were 2 bases for V and 7 bases for J; bases not matched to a gene: 4. The CDR3 loop reads CASSYMASGRNEQFF. CDR3 DNA sequence: TGTGCCAGCAGTTACATGGCTAGCGGGAGGAATGAGCAGTTCTTC.

The chain links TRBV7-3 to TRBJ2-2, with D possibly matching TRBD1 (6 bases). V shed 1 base and J shed 4 bases, with 10 bases lying between them. The CDR3 length is 15 residues. CDR1 SGHTA and CDR2 FQGTGA come from the germline V gene. The DNA of the CDR3 is TGTGCCAGCAGCTTAAGTCCAGGGGCCACCGGGGAGCTGTTTTTT. Translated: CASSLSPGATGELFF.

The gene calls are TRBV4-3 and TRBJ2-7; perhaps TRBD2 as D (6 bases). Per the germline V gene, CDR1 is LGHNA and CDR2 is YSLEER. The V gene lost 1 base and the J gene lost 4 bases, with 14 bases spanning the gap. The CDR3 covers 15 residues. As DNA, the CDR3 is TGCGCCAGCAGCCAAGGGGGCGGGAACCCTTACGAGCAGTACTTC. Its translation is CASSQGGGNPYEQYF.

Here the CDR3 reads CASSLSIAIEAFF. Here the CDR3 DNA reads TGTGCCAGCAGTTTATCGATAGCCATTGAAGCTTTCTTT. This chain joins TRBV27 and TRBJ1-1; D ambiguous. V was trimmed by 0 bases and J by 7 bases, leaving 9 bases between them. The CDR3 runs to 13 residues. Looked up from germline, CDR1 is MNHEY and CDR2 is SMNVEV (reference sequence).

This clone appeared once. The V gene is TRBV2, the J gene TRBJ2-1; TRBD1 might be the D (5 bases). Germline values: CDR1 SNHLY, CDR2 FYNNEI. Trimming cost V 6 bases and J 0 bases, with 12 bases left between them. This CDR3 spans 15 amino acids. The CDR3 protein is CASREQAYSYNEQFF. In DNA form, the CDR3 reads TGTGCCAGCAGGGAACAGGCATACTCCTACAATGAGCAGTTCTTC.

The J gene is TRBJ1-3, the V gene TRBV27, with a weak D call TRBD1 (5 bases). V was shortened by 5 bases and J by 0 bases, with 17 bases between the two germline ends. The CDR3 spans 17 residues. Per the germline V gene, CDR1 is MNHEY and CDR2 is SMNVEV (reference sequence). CDR3 nucleotides: TGTGCCAGCAGTGCCCGATTGGGACCATACTCTGGAAACACCATATATTTT. Protein sequence: CASSARLGPYSGNTIYF.

This clone was observed a single time. V usage is TRBV6-5 and J usage is TRBJ2-7; D might be TRBD1 (5 bases). Trimming left V 6 bases short and J 3 bases short, with 12 bases between. This CDR3 has 13 residues. CDR1 is MNHEY, CDR2 SVGAGI, per germline. CDR3 DNA sequence: TGTGCCAGCAGCCAAGGACACTTCTACGAGCAGTACTTC. Protein: CASSQGHFYEQYF.

The rearrangement uses TRBV30 and TRBJ2-2; the match to TRBD2 covers 10 bases. The CDR3 sequence is 16 residues long. Unmatched junction bases numbered 6, after V lost 0 bases and J lost 5 bases. Germline V gene lookup returns CDR1 GTSNPN and CDR2 SVGIG (reference sequence). CDR3 sequence reads: CAWSVWVSGGTGELFF. CDR3 DNA sequence: TGTGCCTGGAGTGTATGGGTTAGCGGGGGGACCGGGGAGCTGTTTTTT.

The chain employs TRBV30 and TRBJ2-3; possibly TRBD2 for D (6 bases). The germline gives CDR1 GTSNPN, CDR2 SVGIG (reference sequence). The CDR3 has 13 amino acids. The V gene lost 1 base and the J gene lost 10 bases, with 15 bases spanning the gap. The CDR3 is CAWSGPLAEAQYF. The CDR3 DNA follows: TGTGCCTGGAGTGGTCCTTTAGCGGAGGCGCAGTATTTT. Variable domain in full (rest from reference TRBV30 and TRBJ2-3): SQTIHQWPATLVQPVGSPLSLECTVEGTSNPNLYWYRQAAGRGLQLLFYSVGIGQISSEVPQNLSASRPQDRQFILSSKKLLLSDSGFYLCAWSGPLAEAQYFGPGTRLTVL.

CDR3 region: CASSLAPSGSSYNEQFF. CDR3 bases: TGTGCCAGCAGCTTAGCCCCTAGCGGGAGCTCCTACAATGAGCAGTTCTTC. The chain couples TRBV7-8 to TRBJ2-1; 10 bases are shared with TRBD2. The CDR3 sequence is 17 residues long. Trimming cost V 0 bases and J 0 bases; bases outside gene matches: 2. Looked up from germline, CDR1 is SGHVS and CDR2 is FQNEAQ.

The CDR3 sequence: CASSLGRDRGQSAFF. CDR3 in DNA: TGTGCCAGCAGCTTAGGCCGGGACAGGGGGCAGTCCGCTTTCTTT. The rearrangement links TRBV11-2 to TRBJ1-1, with TRBD1 identical over 12 bases. The ends lost 1 base at V and 11 bases at J; junction bases unmatched: 8. Germline V gene lookup returns CDR1 SGHAT and CDR2 FQNNGV. CDR3 length: 15 residues.

V gene TRBV29-1 combines with J gene TRBJ2-7; D is undetermined. Trimming stripped 6 bases from V and 1 base from J, with 10 bases between. CDR1 and CDR2 from the germline V gene are SQVTM and ANQGSEA. This CDR3 spans 12 amino acids. The CDR3 sequence is CSVRPSSYEQYF. The CDR3 nucleotides are TGCAGCGTGCGGCCCTCTTCCTACGAGCAGTACTTC.

The chain is built from TRBV6-5 and TRBJ2-3, with D uncertain. V lost 0 bases to trimming and J lost 4 bases, with 11 bases between them. Germline V gene sequence: CDR1 MNHEY, CDR2 SVGAGI. The CDR3 has 15 amino acids. The CDR3 here is CASSYSAYPADTQYF. DNA of the CDR3: TGTGCCAGCAGTTACTCGGCCTACCCGGCAGATACGCAGTATTTT.

About this clone: One junction end disagrees with the germline gene, perhaps due to a read error. The chain employs TRBV20-1 and TRBJ2-7, with D perhaps TRBD1 or TRBD2 (5 bases each). Germline CDR1 reads DFQATT; CDR2 reads SNEGSKA (reference sequence). There are 11 residues in the CDR3. The CDR3 here is CSARGVNEQYF. The CDR3 DNA sequence: TGCAGTGCGAGAGGGGTGAACGAGCAGTACTTC.

The chain joins TRBV27 to TRBJ2-2, with 9 nucleotides matching TRBD2. The CDR3 has 15 residues. The V gene's germline CDR1 is MNHEY and CDR2 SMNVEV (reference sequence). J was trimmed by 7 bases and V by 6 bases; bases with no gene match: 9. The CDR3 protein is CASRLLAGAIGELFF. In DNA form, the CDR3 reads TGTGCCAGCAGACTATTAGCGGGAGCAATCGGGGAGCTGTTTTTT.

J is TRBJ2-1 and V is TRBV5-1; 13 bases align to TRBD2. The germline V gene encodes CDR1 SGHRS and CDR2 YFSETQ. This CDR3 contains 19 residues. V shed 1 base and J 0 bases; nucleotides not matched to a gene: 7. The CDR3 DNA sequence: TGCGCCAGCAGCTTGTCGACTAGCGGGGGGCCAAGCTCCTACAATGAGCAGTTCTTC. This encodes CASSLSTSGGPSSYNEQFF.